Below, 19 T cell receptor beta chains from the same sample are listed, as sequenced in a study of spatial heterogeneity in lung cancer. Time point noted: sample taken at primary tumor resection. Unsorted whole RNA from tumor, nontumor lung or frozen PBMC underwent sequencing. Each CDR3 protein gets one entry after TCRdb re-called the 5' RACE reads with MiXCR. The data hold tens of thousands of distinct CDR3 sequences, with under 7% observed a single time. Sequences were derived from PBMCs, sampled at surgery. Receptor source: a male donor with early-stage non-small cell lung cancer.

This clonotype came up many times. The CDR3 nucleotides read TGTGCCAGCTCCCAGGGGGCTGATCAGCCCCAGCATTTT. Residues: CASSQGADQPQHF. The chain recombines TRBV18 with TRBJ1-5, with TRBD1 identical over 8 bases. Germline V gene data show CDR1 as KGHSH and CDR2 as LQKENI. V gave up 6 bases and J gave up 5 bases; unmatched junction bases: 3. The CDR3 covers 13 residues.

In its sample, this clonotype was seen many times. The chain uses TRBV7-6 and TRBJ2-7; 8 nucleotides agree with TRBD1. The V and J ends lost 2 bases and 4 bases, in that order; junction bases with no gene match: 19. CDR1 is SGHVS and CDR2 is FNYEAQ in the germline V gene. This CDR3 has 19 amino acids. Here the CDR3 DNA reads TGTGCCAGCAGCTTAACTCCATGGGGCAGGGGGCAAGCTGGTTACGAGCAGTACTTC. As protein: CASSLTPWGRGQAGYEQYF.

This clonotype was seen repeatedly, ten times or more. V is TRBV18 and J is TRBJ1-5; TRBD1 matches 7 bases. J was trimmed by 4 bases and V by 3 bases; bases with no gene match: 6. Per the germline V gene, CDR1 is KGHSH and CDR2 is LQKENI. This CDR3 spans 15 amino acids. CDR3 loop: CASSPTGNRNQPQHF. The DNA for the CDR3 is TGTGCCAGCTCACCGACAGGGAATCGTAATCAGCCCCAGCATTTT. Together with reference TRBV18 and TRBJ1-5, the CDR3 gives the full variable domain: NAGVMQNPRHLVRRRGQEARLRCSPMKGHSHVYWYRQLPEEGLKFMVYLQKENIIDESGMPKERFSAEFPKEGPSILRIQQVVRGDSAAYFCASSPTGNRNQPQHFGDGTRLSIL.

Only a few counts were recorded for this clonotype. The genes are TRBV7-3 and TRBJ2-4, with D maybe TRBD1 (6 bases). The CDR3 is made up of 16 amino acids. The germline V gene encodes CDR1 SGHTA and CDR2 FQGTGA. The germline V and J ends were trimmed by 1 base and 6 bases, with 16 bases remaining between them. CDR3 region: CASSLNAPGAGNIQYF. The CDR3 DNA sequence: TGTGCCAGCAGCTTAAACGCCCCAGGGGCAGGAAACATTCAGTACTTC.

This clonotype was detected ten times or more. The V and J genes are TRBV5-1 and TRBJ2-5; TRBD1 or TRBD2 may be the D gene (5 bases each). Germline CDR1 reads SGHRS; CDR2 reads YFSETQ. The CDR3 covers 14 residues. Trimming cost V 3 bases and J 4 bases, with 13 bases left between them. In DNA, the CDR3 is TGCGCCAGCAGCTACCGAGGGGTGGCAGAGACCCAGTACTTC. Translated: CASSYRGVAETQYF.

This clonotype came up many times. The chain is built from TRBV29-1 and TRBJ2-5, with D uncertain. Trimming stripped 4 bases from V and 5 bases from J, with 14 bases between. Germline assignment: CDR1 SQVTM and CDR2 ANQGSEA. CDR3 length: 13 amino acids. The CDR3 nucleotides are TGCAGCGTTGCCTTAGACACCGGGGAGACCCAGTACTTC. Translated, it gives CSVALDTGETQYF.

This clonotype was recorded many times. This chain links TRBV7-9 with TRBJ2-1, with D maybe TRBD1 (6 bases). Trimming shortened V by 4 bases and J by 2 bases, and 9 bases separated the two germline ends. Germline V gene lookup returns CDR1 SEHNR and CDR2 FQNEAQ (reference sequence). This CDR3 is built from 14 residues. This chain's CDR3 is CASSWPGAYNEQFF. The CDR3 region has the DNA TGTGCCAGCAGCTGGCCAGGGGCCTACAATGAGCAGTTCTTC.

This clonotype was seen a handful of times. J is TRBJ1-5 and V is TRBV7-2, with D hard to call. The CDR3 sequence is 13 residues long. The germline gives CDR1 SGHTA, CDR2 FQGNSA. Trimming left V 0 bases short and J 3 bases short, with 3 bases between. CDR3 nucleotide sequence: TGTGCCAGCAGCTTAGCCCTCAATCAGCCCCAGCATTTT. As protein: CASSLALNQPQHF.

This chain joins TRBV20-1 and TRBJ2-7; the D gene is possibly TRBD1 (5 bases). Looked up from germline, CDR1 is DFQATT and CDR2 is SNEGSKA (reference sequence). V shed 6 bases and J shed 5 bases, with 11 bases lying between them. This CDR3 contains 11 residues. CDR3 sequence (DNA): TGCAGTGCACCTTCCAGGGACGAGCAGTACTTC. Translating gives CSAPSRDEQYF.

This chain connects TRBV15 to TRBJ1-2; D is unclear. The CDR3 runs to 14 residues. Germline lookup yields CDR1 LNHNV and CDR2 YYDKDF (reference sequence). The V end lost 1 base, the J end lost 4 bases, and 10 bases lay between the germline ends. This CDR3 is CATSRVLTVYGYTF. The CDR3 coding sequence is TGTGCCACCAGCAGAGTACTTACCGTCTATGGCTACACCTTC.

This clonotype was recorded many times. The chain links TRBV9 to TRBJ2-5; TRBD1 agrees at 8 bases. Germline trimming cut 4 bases from V and 3 bases from J; bases unmatched to any gene: 8. From germline, CDR1 is SGDLS and CDR2 YYNGEE. The CDR3 is made up of 15 amino acids. The CDR3 sequence is CASSPRDRPEETQYF. CDR3 nucleotides: TGTGCCAGCAGCCCGAGGGACAGGCCAGAAGAGACCCAGTACTTC.

This clonotype has just a few counts. One end of the junction fails to match germline, which may point to a read error. The chain recombines TRBV7-3 with TRBJ1-5, with D uncertain. The length of the CDR3 is 13 residues. Germline V lookup: CDR1 SGHTA, CDR2 FQGTGA. This chain's CDR3 is CVSSRSFDQPQHF. For the CDR3, the DNA is TGTGTCAGCAGCAGGTCCTTCGATCAGCCCCAGCATTTT.

This clonotype was detected a few times. The rearrangement joins TRBV4-1 to TRBJ2-7; 7 nucleotides align to TRBD2. Trimming at V came to 4 bases and at J to 2 bases, leaving 2 bases not matched to a gene. The CDR3 contains 13 residues. Germline-derived CDR1 and CDR2 are MGHRA and YSYEKL. CDR3 region: CASSPRGTYEQYF. The DNA for the CDR3 is TGCGCCAGCAGCCCGCGGGGGACCTACGAGCAGTACTTC.

The genes are TRBV10-3 and TRBJ1-5; 9 nucleotides align to TRBD1. Germline CDR1 ENHRY, CDR2 SYGVKD. The CDR3 covers 17 residues. The J segment lost 4 bases and the V segment lost 7 bases, leaving 14 bases of the junction unmatched. The CDR3 protein is CAINDRGIGMGNQPQHF. As DNA, the CDR3 is TGTGCCATCAACGACAGGGGGATCGGGATGGGGAATCAGCCCCAGCATTTT.

This clonotype was picked up a small number of times. This chain connects TRBV6-5 to TRBJ2-3; 11 bases line up with TRBD2. Trimming took 2 bases from V and 3 from J; bases not matched to a gene: 4. Per germline, CDR1 MNHEY and CDR2 SVGAGI. The CDR3 sequence is 16 residues long. The CDR3 sequence: CASSYRRTSGTDTQYF. As DNA, the CDR3 is TGTGCCAGCAGTTACCGACGGACTAGCGGGACAGATACGCAGTATTTT.

The rearrangement uses TRBV20-1 and TRBJ2-7, with 7 bases lining up with TRBD1. J gave up 5 bases and V 4 bases, and 2 bases lay outside the gene matches. Germline V gene sequence: CDR1 DFQATT, CDR2 SNEGSKA (reference sequence). The CDR3 spans 11 residues. CDR3 in amino acids: CSAIGGDEQYF. CDR3 coding DNA: TGCAGTGCTATAGGGGGCGACGAGCAGTACTTC.

This clonotype was seen many times. This rearrangement joins TRBV12-5 to TRBJ2-5; the match to TRBD2 covers 7 bases. From germline, CDR1 is LGHNT and CDR2 FRNRAP. CDR3 size: 17 residues. J was trimmed by 1 base and V by 1 base; bases with no gene match: 9. As DNA, the CDR3 is TGTGCTAGTGGTTTGGAACGTCCAGGGAGGGCCCAAGAGACCCAGTACTTC. Protein: CASGLERPGRAQETQYF.

In this sample, this clonotype turned up many times. The genes are TRBV4-1 and TRBJ1-1; D call uncertain. Germline loops: CDR1 MGHRA, CDR2 YSYEKL. V was clipped by 2 bases and J by 2 bases, with 9 bases between them. The CDR3 is 14 amino acids. The CDR3 DNA follows: TGCGCCAGCAGCCAAAAGGGAGCTAACACTGAAGCTTTCTTT. Translated: CASSQKGANTEAFF.

At least ten counts were recorded for this clonotype. The CDR3 DNA follows: TGTGCCAGCAGCGCAGGGGGGGAGCAGCCCCAGCATTTT. Protein product: CASSAGGEQPQHF. This sequence joins TRBV5-4 and TRBJ1-5, with 7 bases that match TRBD1. V shed 4 bases, J shed 7 bases, and the junction held 5 bases outside the gene matches. Germline V gene lookup returns CDR1 SGHNT and CDR2 YYREEE (reference sequence). This CDR3 has 13 amino acids.